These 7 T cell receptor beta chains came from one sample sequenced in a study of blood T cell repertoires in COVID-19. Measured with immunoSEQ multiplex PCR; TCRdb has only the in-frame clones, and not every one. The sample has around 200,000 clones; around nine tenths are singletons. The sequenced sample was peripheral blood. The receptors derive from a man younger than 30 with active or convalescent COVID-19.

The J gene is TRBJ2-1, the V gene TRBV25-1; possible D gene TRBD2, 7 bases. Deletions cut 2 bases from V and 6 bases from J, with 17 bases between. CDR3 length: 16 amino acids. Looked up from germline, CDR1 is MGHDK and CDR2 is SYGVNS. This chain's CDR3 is CASSERGGRDPNEQFF. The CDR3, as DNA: TGTGCCAGCAGTGAAAGGGGGGGCCGGGACCCCAATGAGCAGTTCTTC.

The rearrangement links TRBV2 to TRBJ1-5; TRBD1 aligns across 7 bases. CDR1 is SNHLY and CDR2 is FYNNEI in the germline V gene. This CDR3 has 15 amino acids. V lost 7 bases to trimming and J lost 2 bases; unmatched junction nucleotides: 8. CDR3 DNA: TGTGCCAGCATCGAGGGGGCGGGTCGCAATCAGCCCCAGCATTTT. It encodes CASIEGAGRNQPQHF.

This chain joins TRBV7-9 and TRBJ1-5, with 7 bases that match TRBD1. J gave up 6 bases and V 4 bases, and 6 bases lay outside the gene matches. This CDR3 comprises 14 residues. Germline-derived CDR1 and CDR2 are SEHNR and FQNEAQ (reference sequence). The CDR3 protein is CASSSDRQGQPQHF. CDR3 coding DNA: TGTGCCAGCAGCTCGGACAGGCAAGGTCAGCCCCAGCATTTT. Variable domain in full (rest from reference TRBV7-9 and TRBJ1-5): DTGVSQNPRHKITKRGQNVTFRCDPISEHNRLYWYRQTLGQGPEFLTYFQNEAQLEKSRLLSDRFSAERPKGSFSTLEIQRTEQGDSAMYLCASSSDRQGQPQHFGDGTRLSIL.

In DNA, the CDR3 is TGTGCCAGCAGTTTAGGGACTAACACCGGGGAGCTGTTTTTT. Its protein product is CASSLGTNTGELFF. The chain combines TRBV27 with TRBJ2-2; D may be TRBD2 (6 bases). Trimming took off 2 bases at V and 2 bases at J, with 6 bases between the two ends. The CDR3 is made up of 14 amino acids. CDR1 and CDR2 from the germline V gene are MNHEY and SMNVEV (reference sequence).

CDR3 amino acids: CASSLALAGSSYEQYF. CDR3 bases: TGTGCCAGCAGCTTAGCGTTGGCGGGGAGCTCCTACGAGCAGTACTTC. The chain has TRBV7-9 and TRBJ2-7, with a possible D match to TRBD2 (6 bases). Germline V lookup: CDR1 SEHNR, CDR2 FQNEAQ (reference sequence). V was clipped by 0 bases and J by 0 bases, with 12 bases between them. The CDR3 is 16 amino acids. The full variable domain, with the rest looked up from reference TRBV7-9 and TRBJ2-7, is DTGVSQNPRHKITKRGQNVTFRCDPISEHNRLYWYRQTLGQGPEFLTYFQNEAQLEKSRLLSDRFSAERPKGSFSTLEIQRTEQGDSAMYLCASSLALAGSSYEQYFGPGTRLTVT.

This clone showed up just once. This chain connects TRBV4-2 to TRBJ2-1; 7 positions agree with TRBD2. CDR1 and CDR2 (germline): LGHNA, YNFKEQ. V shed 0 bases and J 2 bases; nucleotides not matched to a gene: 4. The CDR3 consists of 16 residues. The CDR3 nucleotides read TGTGCCAGCAGCCAAGATTCTAGCGGCCCCTACAATGAGCAGTTCTTC. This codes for CASSQDSSGPYNEQFF.

CDR3 coding DNA: TGTGCCAGCAGCTTGGAACAGGGCGAGCAGTACGTC. Translated: CASSLEQGEQYV. This chain uses TRBV5-5 with TRBJ2-7, with TRBD1 as a possible D gene (6 bases). The CDR3 has 12 residues. The V end lost 0 bases, the J end lost 6 bases, and 7 bases lay between the germline ends. Germline CDR1 and CDR2: SGHKS and YYEKEE (reference sequence).